The rows below give T cell receptor beta chains drawn from one sample of a study of tumor and adjacent non-tumor tissue in lung cancer. TCRdb itself ran the multiplex PCR reads through MiXCR, one entry per CDR3 protein. The data contain about 93,000 distinct CDR3 sequences, less than 80% of them singletons. The sample comprised lung tumor tissue. These receptors were collected from a man aged 55 to 69 with non-small cell lung cancer. The CDR3 runs from the conserved cysteine through the conserved F or W. A D gene is named only where the DNA matches it firmly. Not all rows give a size; the values are once, few, many and, for expanded clones, a class.

TRBJ2-7,.,TRBV19,TRBD1,13,TGTGCCAGTAGTTTGCGACAGGGCGACGAGCAGTACTTC,CASSLRQGDEQYF
TRBJ2-1,.,TRBV7-9,.,13,TGTGCCAGCAGCTTAGTCCCAAGTAATGAGCAGTTCTTC,CASSLVPSNEQFF
TRBJ2-7,many,TRBV4-1,TRBD2,15,TGCGCCAGCAGCCAAGATCGGGGGGGGTCCTACGAGCAGTACTTC,CASSQDRGGSYEQYF
TRBJ1-1,.,TRBV5-1,TRBD1,15,TGCGCCAGCAGCTTGGGGACAGGGGTCGACACTGAAGCTTTCTTT,CASSLGTGVDTEAFF
TRBJ2-3,many,TRBV6-1,.,17,TGTGCCAGCAGTGAATCGGCTACGGGGAATGTGAGAGATACGCAGTATTTT,CASSESATGNVRDTQYF
TRBJ2-5,.,TRBV6-6,TRBD2,17,TGTGCCAGCGCTCCGGGGCTAGCGGGAGTGTTTCAAGAGACCCGTTACTTC,CASAPGLAGVFQETRYF
TRBJ2-1,.,TRBV20-1,TRBD2,15,TGCAGTGCTAGCCAAGGACTAGCGGGAAATCGGGTTCACTTCTTC,CSASQGLAGNRVHFF
TRBJ2-5,.,TRBV4-3,.,15,TGCACCAGCAGCCAAGTAGTTTCAGTCGGAGAGACCCAGTACTTC,CTSSQVVSVGETQYF
TRBJ2-1,.,TRBV4-2,TRBD2,17,TGTGCCAGCAGCCAAAGGACTAGCGAGAGTTCCTACAATGAGCAGTTCTTC,CASSQRTSESSYNEQFF
TRBJ1-6,many,TRBV28,TRBD1,16,TGTGCCAGCAGTTCCCCGAGGGACAGGGTTAATTCACCCCTCCACTTT,CASSSPRDRVNSPLHF
TRBJ2-1,.,TRBV29-1,.,13,TGCAGCGTTGATGCCGCCGGGCGGCATGAACGGTTCTTC,CSVDAAGRHERFF
TRBJ2-3,.,TRBV29-1,TRBD1,15,TGCAGCGTAGAAACGAAGACAGGGCGATCAGATACGCGGTGTTTT,CSVETKTGRSDTRCF